This TCR beta chain was captured in a study of Graves' ophthalmopathy and Graves' hyperthyroidism. Study findings and constraints: Both an approximately 70% sensitivity and a 72.22% specificity characterized the model's predictions of ophthalmopathy progression. Most clonotypes expanded in thyroid above 0.001 frequency were present in blood too.

Patients were diagnosed from clinical symptoms, serum thyroxine, TRAb, thyroid ultrasound and orbital computed tomography. This clonotype was counted ten times or more. Its target is not known. Amplification of TCR beta CDR3 regions used RNA transcripts. HTBI primers primed a first-round RT-PCR, and a second-round multiplex PCR followed. TCRdb passed the multiplex PCR reads through MiXCR, listing each CDR3 protein once. The repertoire holds 580,000 or so distinct CDR3 sequences, with just under 40% as singletons. This CDR3 region has 14 residues. Germline V gene sequence: CDR1 DFQATT, CDR2 SNEGSKA (reference sequence).

The TCR originated in an adult man with Graves' hyperthyroidism. Sequences were obtained from peripheral blood or thyroid tissue (not recorded which). The V gene is TRBV20-1, the J gene TRBJ2-7, with D perhaps matching TRBD2 (6 bases). The CDR3 coding sequence is TGCAGCGGATCCTCCGGGAGAGGCTCCTACGAGCAGTACTTC. Amino acid sequence: CSGSSGRGSYEQYF.